Shown below are 10 T cell receptor beta chains from a single sample sequenced in a study of patients and donors after allogeneic stem cell transplantation (dated by TCRdb to 2019 to 2021). The library was generated by RT-PCR. The listed sequencing device is NextSeq 550. TCRdb applied fastp at Q25 and MiXCR to the public reads, then kept only in-frame beta chains. When rows share a CDR3 protein, they turn into one entry using the most common DNA and genes. The sample table contains approximately 150,000 distinct CDR3 sequences; only one count was recorded for about 30% of them. The ten most abundant clones make up around 3.2% of the sample. Material: blood, either unsorted or a sorted T cell fraction (not recorded which). Receptors originate from a human donor who was either an allogeneic HSCT recipient or a stem cell or donor lymphocyte infusion donor (not recorded which). It is not recorded whose cells these are; they may come from a transplant donor.

This chain links TRBV5-1 with TRBJ1-5, with a weak D call TRBD1 (6 bases). Per germline, CDR1 SGHRS and CDR2 YFSETQ. V was trimmed by 1 base and J by 5 bases, leaving 13 bases between them. The CDR3 sequence is 15 residues long. CDR3 sequence reads: CASSLRGMGYQPQHF. CDR3 coding DNA: TGCGCCAGCAGCTTGAGGGGGATGGGGTATCAGCCCCAGCATTTT.

The chain's CDR3 is CASSGTVDNQPQHF. The CDR3 coding sequence is TGTGCCAGCAGTGGGACAGTTGACAATCAGCCCCAGCATTTT. The chain couples TRBV12-3 or TRBV12-4 to TRBJ1-5; 7 nucleotides align to TRBD1. With V trimmed by 5 bases and J by 3 bases, 4 bases remained unmatched. This CDR3 comprises 14 residues.

The chain combines TRBV25-1 with TRBJ2-5; D not certain. V gave up 3 bases and J gave up 5 bases, with 7 bases separating them. CDR1 and CDR2 from the germline V gene are MGHDK and SYGVNS. The CDR3 consists of 12 residues. The CDR3 sequence is CASSDGFETQYF. As DNA, the CDR3 is TGTGCCAGCAGTGATGGATTCGAGACCCAGTACTTC.

This clonotype was counted at least ten times. This chain connects TRBV7-6 to TRBJ1-6; the match to TRBD1 covers 11 bases. Germline CDR1 reads SGHVS; CDR2 reads FNYEAQ. The CDR3 has 15 residues. V lost 6 bases to trimming and J lost 10 bases; unmatched junction nucleotides: 8. This CDR3 reads CASRERTGGVSPLHF. CDR3 in DNA: TGTGCCAGCAGGGAAAGGACAGGGGGCGTCTCACCCCTCCACTTT. Together with reference TRBV7-6 and TRBJ1-6, the CDR3 gives the full variable domain: GAGVSQSPRYKVTKRGQDVALRCDPISGHVSLYWYRQALGQGPEFLTYFNYEAQQDKSGLPNDRFSAERPEGSISTLTIQRTEQRDSAMYRCASRERTGGVSPLHFGNGTRLTVT.

This chain connects TRBV20-1 to TRBJ2-7; D unclear. Trimming removed 6 bases at V and 2 bases at J, with 14 bases between. The CDR3 consists of 13 residues. The germline CDR1 and CDR2 sequences are DFQATT and SNEGSKA (reference sequence). CDR3 residues: CSAPDKRAYEQYF. CDR3 DNA: TGCAGTGCCCCTGATAAGCGAGCCTACGAGCAGTACTTC.

This chain joins TRBV7-2 and TRBJ2-2; weak D call: TRBD1 (6 bases). Deletions cut 3 bases from V and 3 bases from J, with 11 bases between. This CDR3 region has 15 residues. Germline V gene lookup returns CDR1 SGHTA and CDR2 FQGNSA. The CDR3 nucleotides read TGTGCCAGCAGCTTGTACAGGGTTGACACCGGGGAGCTGTTTTTT. Amino acids: CASSLYRVDTGELFF.

The chain recombines TRBV4-3 with TRBJ2-7; weak D call: TRBD2 (5 bases). Trimming pared 0 bases from V and 0 bases from J, leaving 12 bases between. From germline, CDR1 is LGHNA and CDR2 YSLEER. The CDR3 loop spans 16 amino acids. The CDR3 DNA follows: TGCGCCAGCAGCCAAGATAACGGGGTCCCCTCCTACGAGCAGTACTTC. Translation gives CASSQDNGVPSYEQYF.

This clonotype was seen a single time. The conserved phenylalanine or tryptophan is not found at the CDR3 terminus, so this likely reflects a read error. V gene TRBV20-1 combines with J gene TRBJ2-2, with TRBD2 matching over 10 bases. J lost 7 bases, V lost 3 bases, and 5 bases had no gene match. This CDR3 region has 14 residues. Germline V gene sequence: CDR1 DFQATT, CDR2 SNEGSKA (reference sequence). In DNA, the CDR3 is TGCAGTGCTAGGCGTGGACTAGCGGACGGGGAGCTGTTTTTG. This encodes CSARRGLADGELFL.

This clonotype was counted a few times. This chain uses TRBV10-3 with TRBJ2-2; a possible D gene is TRBD2 (6 bases). V was shortened by 6 bases and J by 4 bases, with 15 bases between the two germline ends. CDR3 size: 15 residues. Germline assignment: CDR1 ENHRY and CDR2 SYGVKD. CDR3 sequence: CAIRGGTAFTGELFF. The CDR3 region has the DNA TGTGCCATCAGGGGTGGGACTGCTTTCACCGGGGAGCTGTTTTTT.

The chain employs TRBV24-1 and TRBJ2-2, with no clear D. From germline, CDR1 is KGHDR and CDR2 SFDVKD. The CDR3 contains 12 residues. V was clipped by 9 bases and J by 6 bases, with 10 bases between them. The CDR3 spells CATGNGPGELFF. DNA for the CDR3: TGTGCCACCGGGAACGGGCCCGGGGAGCTGTTTTTT.